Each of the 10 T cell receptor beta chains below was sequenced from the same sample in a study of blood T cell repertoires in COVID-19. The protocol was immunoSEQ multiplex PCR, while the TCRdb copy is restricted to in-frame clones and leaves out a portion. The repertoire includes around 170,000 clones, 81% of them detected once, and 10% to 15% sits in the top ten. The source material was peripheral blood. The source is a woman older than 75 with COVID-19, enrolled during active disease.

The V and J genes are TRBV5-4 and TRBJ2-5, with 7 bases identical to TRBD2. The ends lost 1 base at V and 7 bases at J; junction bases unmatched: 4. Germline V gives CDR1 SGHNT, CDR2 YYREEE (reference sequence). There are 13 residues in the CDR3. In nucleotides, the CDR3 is TGTGCCAGCAGCTTGTGGACTAGTAGGACCCAGTACTTC. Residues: CASSLWTSRTQYF. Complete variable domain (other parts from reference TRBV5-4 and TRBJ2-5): ETGVTQSPTHLIKTRGQQVTLRCSSQSGHNTVSWYQQALGQGPQFIFQYYREEENGRGNFPPRFSGLQFPNYSSELNVNALELDDSALYLCASSLWTSRTQYFGPGTRLLVL.

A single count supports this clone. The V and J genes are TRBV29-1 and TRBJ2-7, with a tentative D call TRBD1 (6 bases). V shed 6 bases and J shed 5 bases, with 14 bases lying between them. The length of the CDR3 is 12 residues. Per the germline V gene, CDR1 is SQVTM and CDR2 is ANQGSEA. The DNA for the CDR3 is TGCAGCGTCCAAACAGGGATCCACGAGCAGTACTTC. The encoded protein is CSVQTGIHEQYF.

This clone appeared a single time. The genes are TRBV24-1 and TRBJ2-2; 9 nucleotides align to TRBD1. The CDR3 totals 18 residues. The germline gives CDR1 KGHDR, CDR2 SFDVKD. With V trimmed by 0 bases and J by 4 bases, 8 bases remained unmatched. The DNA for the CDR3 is TGTGCCACCAGTGATTTGCGGGTTGACAGGGGGGGCACCGGGGAGCTGTTTTTT. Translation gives CATSDLRVDRGGTGELFF.

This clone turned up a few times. The CDR3, as DNA: TGCGCCAGCAGCTTGTGGGAGGCGGGTGAGCAGTTCTTC. Protein sequence: CASSLWEAGEQFF. The rearrangement uses TRBV5-1 and TRBJ2-1; D is possibly TRBD2 (6 bases). V dropped 1 base and J dropped 9 bases, with 11 bases sitting between them. The CDR3 extends over 13 amino acids. Germline assignment: CDR1 SGHRS and CDR2 YFSETQ.

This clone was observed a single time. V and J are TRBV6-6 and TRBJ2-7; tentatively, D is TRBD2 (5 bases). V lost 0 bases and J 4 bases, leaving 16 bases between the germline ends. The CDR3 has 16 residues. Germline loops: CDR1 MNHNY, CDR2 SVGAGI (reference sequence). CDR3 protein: CASSYSRAGVGYEQYF. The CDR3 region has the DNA TGTGCCAGCAGTTACTCCCGCGCGGGCGTGGGTTACGAGCAGTACTTC.

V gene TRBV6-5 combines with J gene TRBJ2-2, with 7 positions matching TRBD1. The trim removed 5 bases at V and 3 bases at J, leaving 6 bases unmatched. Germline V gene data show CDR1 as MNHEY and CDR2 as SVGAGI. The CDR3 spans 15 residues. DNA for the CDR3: TGTGCCAGCAGTCCTCTGACAGGGTACACCGGGGAGCTGTTTTTT. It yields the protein CASSPLTGYTGELFF.

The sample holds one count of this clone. The CDR3 DNA sequence: TGTGCCACCAGAGGGGTGGGGACTGAAGCTTTCTTT. The encoded protein is CATRGVGTEAFF. The genes are TRBV24-1 and TRBJ1-1, with D tentatively TRBD1 (5 bases). V lost 7 bases, J lost 5 bases, and 10 bases lay in between. The CDR3 is 12 amino acids. Germline V lookup: CDR1 KGHDR, CDR2 SFDVKD.

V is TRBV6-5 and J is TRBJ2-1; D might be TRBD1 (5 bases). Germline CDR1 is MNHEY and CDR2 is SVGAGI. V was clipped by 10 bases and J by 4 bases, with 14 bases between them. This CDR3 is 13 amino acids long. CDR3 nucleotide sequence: TGTGCCACCCAAGACAGACAGTACAATGAGCAGTTCTTC. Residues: CATQDRQYNEQFF.

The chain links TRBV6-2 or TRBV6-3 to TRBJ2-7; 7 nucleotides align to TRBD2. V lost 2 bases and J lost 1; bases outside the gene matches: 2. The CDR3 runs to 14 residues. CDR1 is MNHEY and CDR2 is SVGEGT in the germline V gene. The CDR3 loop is CASSYSGNSYEQYF. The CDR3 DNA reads TGTGCCAGCAGTTACAGCGGGAATTCCTACGAGCAGTACTTC.

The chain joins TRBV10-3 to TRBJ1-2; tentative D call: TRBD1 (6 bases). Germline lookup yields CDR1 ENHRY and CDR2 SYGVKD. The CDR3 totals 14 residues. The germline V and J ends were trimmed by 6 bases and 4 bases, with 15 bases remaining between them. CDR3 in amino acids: CAISQGISSYGYTF. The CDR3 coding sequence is TGTGCCATCAGCCAGGGGATATCTTCCTATGGCTACACCTTC.